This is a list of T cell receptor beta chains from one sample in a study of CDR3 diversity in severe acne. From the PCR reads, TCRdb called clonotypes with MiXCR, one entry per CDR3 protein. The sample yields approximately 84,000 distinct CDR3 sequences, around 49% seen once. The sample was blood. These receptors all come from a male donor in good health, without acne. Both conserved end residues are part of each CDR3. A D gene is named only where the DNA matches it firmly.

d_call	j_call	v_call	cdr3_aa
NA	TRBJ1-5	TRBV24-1	CATSDPLLRDNQPQHF
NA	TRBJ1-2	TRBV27	CASRLALGTYGYTF
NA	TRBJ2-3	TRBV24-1	CATSAQHRADTQYF
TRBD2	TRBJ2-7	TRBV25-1	CASSSDRIKTSGIPYEQYF
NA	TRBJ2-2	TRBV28	CASSQNTGAGTGELFF
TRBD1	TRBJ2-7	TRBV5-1	CASSLTGQGYEQYF
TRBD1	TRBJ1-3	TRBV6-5	CASSPRTGSSGNTIYF
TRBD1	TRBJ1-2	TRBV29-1	CSVGTGYDYGYTF
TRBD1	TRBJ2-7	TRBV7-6	CASSPHGQVHEQYF
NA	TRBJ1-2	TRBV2	CASRRREGYTF
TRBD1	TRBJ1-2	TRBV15	CATSSAGTGANYGYTF
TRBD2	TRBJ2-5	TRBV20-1	CSARNPSGRTETQYF
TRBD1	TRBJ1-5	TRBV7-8	CASSLRDRAYSNQPQHF
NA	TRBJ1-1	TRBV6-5	CASSYGVLGTEAFF
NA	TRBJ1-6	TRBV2	CASTEHLDSYSPLHF
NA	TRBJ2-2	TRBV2	CASSPGRRADGELFF
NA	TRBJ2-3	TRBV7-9	CASSLLGGPTDTQYF
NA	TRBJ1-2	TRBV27	CASGLSSGGDPNYGYTF
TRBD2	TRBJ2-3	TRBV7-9	CASSLLSGGAIRSVRTDTQYF
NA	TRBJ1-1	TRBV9	CASSVGEQGKAFF
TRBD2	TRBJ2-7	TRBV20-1	CSAAGTSKGTEQYF
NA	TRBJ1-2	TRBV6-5	CASRPGRSTPNETDTYGYTF
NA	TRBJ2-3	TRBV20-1	CSALHAGSYNEQYF
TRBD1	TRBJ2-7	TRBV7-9	CASSFGQGTSYEQYF
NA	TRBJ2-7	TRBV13	CASSENGNGNYEQYF
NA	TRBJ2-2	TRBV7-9	CASSPRGTKYTGELFF
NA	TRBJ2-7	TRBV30	CAWSVLGGLKLSYEQYF
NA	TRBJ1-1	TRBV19	CASSIVREGAFF
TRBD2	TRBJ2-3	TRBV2	CASSWTSGTNTDTQYF
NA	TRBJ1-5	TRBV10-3	CAISPNNQPQHF
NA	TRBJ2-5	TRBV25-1	CASSPGGILKWLHLRFGDQETQYF
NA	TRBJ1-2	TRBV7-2	CASSPGRWGNYGYTF
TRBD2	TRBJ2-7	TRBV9	CASSQVRLAVSYEQYF
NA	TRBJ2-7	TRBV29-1	CSVSEQYF
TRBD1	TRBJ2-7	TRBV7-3	CASSWDRDRGIYEQYF
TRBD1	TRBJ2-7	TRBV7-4	CASRPPGQGSEIYEQYF
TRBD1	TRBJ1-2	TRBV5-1	CASSLEQGAQGGYTF
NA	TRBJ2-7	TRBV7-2	CASSLVRDFNYEQYF
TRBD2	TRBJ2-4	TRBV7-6	CASSLATSGAKNIQYF
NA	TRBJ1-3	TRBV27	CASSLSPVPRSGNTIYF
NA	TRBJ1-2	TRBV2	CASSETRRGYTF
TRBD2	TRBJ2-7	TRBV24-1	CATSGAGGPGEQYF